This TCR beta chain appears in the sequencing data of a study of blood T cell repertoires in COVID-19. Germline-derived CDR1 and CDR2 are SGHNT and YYREEE (reference sequence). This CDR3 spans 15 amino acids. Losses at the gene ends were 3 bases for V and 4 bases for J; bases not matched to a gene: 9. Which cohort a participant joined came from the clinical history participants gave. Per the original data handling: Reference gene primer amplification in the assay estimated nucleated cell counts. Assay used: immunoSEQ multiplex PCR; TCRdb lists only in-frame clones, some missing. From that table come the V and J calls and clone size; the DNA was used to work out D and trimming. The table has 190,000 or so clones, 75% to 85% seen once.

J is TRBJ1-2 and V is TRBV5-4, with 7 positions matching TRBD1. Sequenced: PBMCs or T cells enriched from blood (not recorded which). The origin of this receptor is a man aged 35 to 55 who had recovered from COVID-19. CDR3 loop: CASSSWRGQSYGYTF. CDR3 DNA: TGTGCCAGCAGCTCCTGGAGGGGGCAAAGCTATGGCTACACCTTC. The full variable domain, in which reference TRBV5-4 and TRBJ1-2 provide the parts outside the CDR3, is ETGVTQSPTHLIKTRGQQVTLRCSSQSGHNTVSWYQQALGQGPQFIFQYYREEENGRGNFPPRFSGLQFPNYSSELNVNALELDDSALYLCASSSWRGQSYGYTFGSGTRLTVV.